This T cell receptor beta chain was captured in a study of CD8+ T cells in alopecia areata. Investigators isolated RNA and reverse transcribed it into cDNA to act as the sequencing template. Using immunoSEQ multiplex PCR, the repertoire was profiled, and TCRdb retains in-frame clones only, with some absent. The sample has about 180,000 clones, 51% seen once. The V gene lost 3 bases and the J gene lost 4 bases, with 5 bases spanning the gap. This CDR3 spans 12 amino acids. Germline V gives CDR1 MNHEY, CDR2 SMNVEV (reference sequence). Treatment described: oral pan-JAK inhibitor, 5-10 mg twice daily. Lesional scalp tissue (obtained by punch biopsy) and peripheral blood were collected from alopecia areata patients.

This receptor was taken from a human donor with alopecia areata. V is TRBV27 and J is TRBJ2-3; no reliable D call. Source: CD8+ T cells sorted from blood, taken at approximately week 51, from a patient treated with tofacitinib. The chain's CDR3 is CASSFTADTQYF. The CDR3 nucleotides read TGTGCCAGCAGTTTTACCGCAGATACGCAGTATTTT.